This T cell receptor (beta chain) stems from a study of T cells after yellow fever vaccination. This clonotype came up a few times. The CDR3 is made up of 10 amino acids. Germline CDR1 is DFQATT and CDR2 is SNEGSKA (reference sequence). Trimming left V 1 base short and J 7 bases short, with 4 bases between. It was through 5'RACE template switching that TCR cDNA was made, with a universal primer site and UMIs added. One entry per CDR3 protein, called by TCRdb with MiXCR from the 5' RACE reads. Among 250,000 or so distinct CDR3 sequences listed, less than 7.5% were seen once. Sample: CD4+ T cells sorted from PBMCs, taken on the day of the yellow fever booster vaccination. This TCR was sampled from a man aged 25-45 years who received the YFV17D yellow fever vaccine. The chain recombines TRBV20-1 with TRBJ1-2; D call uncertain. The CDR3 DNA follows: TGCAGTGCTAGAGTTTTTGGCTACACCTTC. The encoded protein is CSARVFGYTF.